These 3 T cell receptor beta chains originate from one sample sequenced in a study of cytomegalovirus exposure and HLA in healthy donors. The PCR had 60 Vbeta and 13 Jbeta primers. The method was immunoSEQ multiplex PCR; TCRdb's version includes in-frame clones alone and lacks a portion of them. Its table records some 120,000 clones. Sequencing was performed on PBMCs. The source is a man aged 40-50 years in good health and CMV-seropositive.

The J gene is TRBJ2-1, the V gene TRBV6-5; D possibly corresponds to TRBD2 (6 bases). V lost 7 bases and J 8 bases, leaving 21 bases between the germline ends. This CDR3 spans 15 amino acids. CDR1 MNHEY and CDR2 SVGAGI come from the germline V gene. CDR3 in DNA: TGTGCCAGCACCGCCCCTGGGGGGTCGCCGGATGAGCAGTTCTTC. As protein: CASTAPGGSPDEQFF.

V gene TRBV11-2 combines with J gene TRBJ2-7; 9 nucleotides match TRBD1. This CDR3 is built from 18 residues. Germline-derived CDR1 and CDR2 are SGHAT and FQNNGV. With 5 bases clipped from V and 6 bases from J, the junction kept 20 bases outside the gene matches. CDR3 sequence reads: CASSRNRLLGDRAREQYF. The DNA of the CDR3 is TGTGCCAGCAGCCGAAACCGGCTCCTGGGGGACAGGGCGCGCGAGCAGTACTTC.

This rearrangement joins TRBV6-5 to TRBJ2-1; D possibly corresponds to TRBD2 (6 bases). The V gene's germline CDR1 is MNHEY and CDR2 SVGAGI. V gave up 4 bases and J gave up 12 bases, with 16 bases separating them. This CDR3 spans 13 amino acids. CDR3 nucleotide sequence: TGTGCCAGCAGTTCCAGGTCTGTCGGGAGGCAGTTCTTC. Its protein product is CASSSRSVGRQFF.